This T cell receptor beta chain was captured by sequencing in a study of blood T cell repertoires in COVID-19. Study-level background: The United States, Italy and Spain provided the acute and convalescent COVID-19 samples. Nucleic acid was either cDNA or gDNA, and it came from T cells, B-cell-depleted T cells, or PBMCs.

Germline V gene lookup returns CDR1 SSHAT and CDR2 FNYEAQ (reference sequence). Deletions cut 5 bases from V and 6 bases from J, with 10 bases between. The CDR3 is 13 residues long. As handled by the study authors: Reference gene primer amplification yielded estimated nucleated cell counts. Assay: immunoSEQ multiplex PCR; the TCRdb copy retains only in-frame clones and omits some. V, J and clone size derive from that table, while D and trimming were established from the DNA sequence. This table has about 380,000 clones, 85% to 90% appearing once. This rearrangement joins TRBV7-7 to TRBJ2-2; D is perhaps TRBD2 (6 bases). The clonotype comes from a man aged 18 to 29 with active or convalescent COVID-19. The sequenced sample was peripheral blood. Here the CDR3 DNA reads TGTGCCAGCAGCCTGGACTACCCCGGGGAGCTGTTTTTT. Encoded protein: CASSLDYPGELFF.